The clone carrying this T cell receptor (beta chain) was counted once. This CDR3 has 13 amino acids. Germline lookup yields CDR1 SGHDN and CDR2 FVKESK. Trimming removed 4 bases from V and 13 bases from J; junction bases left unmatched: 10. The data stem from a study of blood T cell repertoires in COVID-19. Background on the study: PBMCs, B-cell-depleted T cells, or T cells were the source of the cDNA or gDNA that made up the material.

Original handling: The assay estimated nucleated cells by amplifying reference gene primers. Repertoires were generated with immunoSEQ multiplex PCR, while TCRdb's copy carries only in-frame clones and drops some. V, J and clone size derive from that table, while D and trimming were established from the DNA sequence. This table has 180,000 or so clones, over 80% appearing once. Individuals aged about 18 to 95 years were recruited from roughly 22 US areas. This receptor was obtained from a woman in her forties or fifties who had recovered from COVID-19. What was sequenced was PBMCs or T cells enriched from blood (not recorded which). The J gene is TRBJ1-2, the V gene TRBV14, with 9 bases that match TRBD1. CDR3 residues: CASSPGQGWMATF. CDR3 nucleotide sequence: TGTGCCAGCAGCCCAGGACAGGGGTGGATGGCCACCTTC.